The 29 T cell receptor beta chains in this list originate from one sample, sequenced in a study of blood T cell repertoires in COVID-19. Generated by immunoSEQ multiplex PCR, the TCRdb table keeps only in-frame clones and is missing some. Here the sample spans around 350,000 clones, approximately 86% being singletons. The sequenced material came from peripheral blood. Source of these receptors: a human donor in a cohort sampled during active COVID-19.

The chain recombines TRBV7-8 with TRBJ1-2, with D perhaps matching TRBD1 (6 bases). Germline assignment: CDR1 SGHVS and CDR2 FQNEAQ. V dropped 5 bases and J dropped 1 base, with 17 bases sitting between them. The CDR3 consists of 16 residues. CDR3 residues: CASSRAGGLFNYGYTF. DNA for the CDR3: TGTGCCAGCAGCAGAGCGGGGGGGCTGTTTAACTATGGCTACACCTTC.

This clone was found once. V usage is TRBV6-6 and J usage is TRBJ2-7; D might be TRBD2 (6 bases). Deletions cut 0 bases from V and 2 bases from J, with 8 bases between. CDR3 size: 14 residues. From germline, CDR1 is MNHNY and CDR2 SVGAGI (reference sequence). CDR3 in DNA: TGTGCCAGCAGTTACTCCGGGAGCACCTACGAGCAGTACTTC. Protein: CASSYSGSTYEQYF.

The table lists this clone with a few counts. V gene TRBV12-3 or TRBV12-4 combines with J gene TRBJ1-6; D unresolved. There are 11 residues in the CDR3. V lost 5 bases, J lost 10 bases, and 6 bases lay in between. The CDR3: CASSPGSPLHF. The DNA for the CDR3 is TGTGCCAGCAGTCCGGGGTCACCCCTCCACTTT.

The rearrangement links TRBV28 to TRBJ2-5; 10 positions match TRBD2. CDR3 length: 15 residues. Unmatched junction bases numbered 7, after V lost 4 bases and J lost 5 bases. CDR1 is MDHEN and CDR2 is SYDVKM in the germline V gene. The CDR3 bases are TGTGCCAGCAGTTCTGTAGCGGGAGGAAGGGAGACCCAGTACTTC. It specifies CASSSVAGGRETQYF.

The rearrangement links TRBV4-2 to TRBJ2-7, with D possibly matching TRBD1 (5 bases). Per germline, CDR1 LGHNA and CDR2 YNFKEQ. CDR3 length: 15 residues. Trimming removed 5 bases at V and 0 bases at J, with 14 bases between. CDR3 DNA sequence: TGTGCCAGCAGCTCCTCCCCAGACAGCTCCTACGAGCAGTACTTC. Translation: CASSSSPDSSYEQYF.

V gene TRBV29-1 combines with J gene TRBJ1-1; the D gene is possibly TRBD1 (6 bases). The CDR3 contains 14 residues. Germline CDR1 SQVTM, CDR2 ANQGSEA. V was cut by 5 bases and J by 1 base, with 14 bases left in between. The CDR3 protein is CSVTTGHPNTEAFF. CDR3 DNA sequence: TGCAGCGTTACCACAGGGCACCCGAACACTGAAGCTTTCTTT.

In nucleotides, the CDR3 is TGTGCCACCAGTGTCGGGGGAACAGAGTCTAACTATGGCTACACCTTC. It is translated as CATSVGGTESNYGYTF. The V gene is TRBV24-1, the J gene TRBJ1-2, with D maybe TRBD1 (5 bases). Trimming took off 5 bases at V and 0 bases at J, with 15 bases between the two ends. This CDR3 region has 16 residues. The V gene's germline CDR1 is KGHDR and CDR2 SFDVKD.

This rearrangement joins TRBV19 to TRBJ1-5, with D uncertain. This CDR3 region has 12 residues. Germline CDR1 and CDR2: LNHDA and SQIVND (reference sequence). Trimming cost V 3 bases and J 7 bases, with 7 bases left between them. DNA of the CDR3: TGTGCCAGTAGTATCGTCTCCCAGCCCCAGCATTTT. Its protein is CASSIVSQPQHF.

The chain is built from TRBV13 and TRBJ1-1, with D maybe TRBD1 (5 bases). V lost 5 bases, J lost 4 bases, and 14 bases lay in between. CDR1 is PRHDT and CDR2 is FYEKMQ in the germline V gene (reference sequence). The CDR3 loop spans 14 amino acids. The CDR3 nucleotides read TGTGCCAGCAGCCGGCCGAGGGGAGGCACTGAAGCTTTCTTT. It yields the protein CASSRPRGGTEAFF.

J is TRBJ2-1 and V is TRBV19; TRBD1 might be the D (5 bases). V dropped 9 bases and J dropped 6 bases, with 12 bases sitting between them. The CDR3 has 12 residues. The V gene's germline CDR1 is LNHDA and CDR2 SQIVND (reference sequence). The CDR3 loop is CARGELGNEQFF. For the CDR3, the DNA is TGTGCCAGAGGGGAACTGGGCAATGAGCAGTTCTTC.

CDR3 coding DNA: TGTGCCAGCAGCGAGGGAGGGTCTCTGGACGCGAACACCGGGGAGCTGTTTTTT. Amino acid sequence: CASSEGGSLDANTGELFF. The gene calls are TRBV9 and TRBJ2-2; TRBD2 agrees at 7 bases. Germline trimming cut 3 bases from V and 0 bases from J; bases unmatched to any gene: 11. The CDR3 is made up of 18 amino acids. Per the germline V gene, CDR1 is SGDLS and CDR2 is YYNGEE. Looking up the rest from reference TRBV9 and TRBJ2-2 gives the full variable domain: DSGVTQTPKHLITATGQRVTLRCSPRSGDLSVYWYQQSLDQGLQFLIQYYNGEERAKGNILERFSAQQFPDLHSELNLSSLELGDSALYFCASSEGGSLDANTGELFFGEGSRLTVL.

This chain joins TRBV5-1 and TRBJ2-7, with 8 bases matching TRBD1. The CDR3 spans 14 residues. With 4 bases clipped from V and 2 bases from J, the junction kept 5 bases outside the gene matches. Germline lookup yields CDR1 SGHRS and CDR2 YFSETQ. The DNA for the CDR3 is TGCGCCAGCAGCCTACGACAGGGGACCTACGAGCAGTACTTC. It is translated as CASSLRQGTYEQYF.

The chain combines TRBV28 with TRBJ2-1; 9 nucleotides match TRBD2. With 3 bases clipped from V and 5 bases from J, the junction kept 11 bases outside the gene matches. The CDR3 has 17 residues. Per germline, CDR1 MDHEN and CDR2 SYDVKM. DNA of the CDR3: TGTGCCAGCAGTTTCGTAGGGCGGGAGGGCCAGGACAATGAGCAGTTCTTC. As protein: CASSFVGREGQDNEQFF.

This chain uses TRBV2 with TRBJ2-5; 12 positions agree with TRBD2. The CDR3 is made up of 16 amino acids. From germline, CDR1 is SNHLY and CDR2 FYNNEI. The trim removed 6 bases at V and 2 bases at J, leaving 7 bases unmatched. The CDR3 bases are TGTGCCAGCAGGTCCGGACTAGCGGGGACACAAGAGACCCAGTACTTC. Its protein product is CASRSGLAGTQETQYF.

CDR3 residues: CASSRGGNEKLFF. DNA of the CDR3: TGTGCCAGCAGTAGGGGTGGTAATGAAAAACTGTTTTTT. The rearrangement links TRBV6-2 or TRBV6-3 to TRBJ1-4; possible D gene TRBD1, 5 bases. The CDR3 has 13 amino acids. CDR1 and CDR2 from the germline V gene are MNHEY and SVGEGT. Trimming pared 5 bases from V and 4 bases from J, leaving 8 bases between.

The chain uses TRBV7-2 and TRBJ1-5; no firm D call. The CDR3 has 15 amino acids. Germline V gives CDR1 SGHTA, CDR2 FQGNSA. The V end was cut by 6 bases, the J end by 2 bases, with 14 bases between. For the CDR3, the DNA is TGTGCCAGCAGGGGCGGGTCTAAGGGCAATCAGCCCCAGCATTTT. This translates into CASRGGSKGNQPQHF.

V is TRBV29-1 and J is TRBJ2-7, with TRBD1 identical over 9 bases. Losses at the gene ends were 7 bases for V and 2 bases for J; bases not matched to a gene: 15. Per germline, CDR1 SQVTM and CDR2 ANQGSEA. The CDR3 is 16 residues long. CDR3 protein: CSARTSWDREAYEQYF. The CDR3 nucleotides are TGCAGCGCACGGACCTCCTGGGACAGGGAGGCCTACGAGCAGTACTTC.

CDR3 in DNA: TGTGCCAGCAGCGTAGGTGTTAGCGGGGGGGAGACCCAGTACTTC. Its protein is CASSVGVSGGETQYF. The chain has TRBV9 and TRBJ2-5, with 10 bases identical to TRBD2. With 0 bases clipped from V and 5 bases from J, the junction kept 4 bases outside the gene matches. From germline, CDR1 is SGDLS and CDR2 YYNGEE. This CDR3 region has 15 residues.

The chain uses TRBV3-1 (or the pseudogene TRBV3-2) and TRBJ2-1, with TRBD2 identical over 8 bases. CDR1 is LGHDT and CDR2 is YNNKEL in the germline V gene (reference sequence). This CDR3 region has 14 residues. V shed 4 bases and J 2 bases; nucleotides not matched to a gene: 1. CDR3 loop: CASSPGLAYNEQFF. In DNA form, the CDR3 reads TGTGCCAGCAGCCCGGGACTAGCCTACAATGAGCAGTTCTTC.

The chain joins TRBV6-1 to TRBJ2-5, with D perhaps TRBD2 (5 bases). CDR1 MNHNS and CDR2 SASEGT come from the germline V gene. The length of the CDR3 is 11 residues. Trimming stripped 6 bases from V and 5 bases from J, with 7 bases between. CDR3 nucleotide sequence: TGTGCCAGCAGCCCGGGGGAGACCCAGTACTTC. Translation gives CASSPGETQYF.

This chain joins TRBV7-8 and TRBJ2-1; 13 bases are a match to TRBD2. Germline V gene lookup returns CDR1 SGHVS and CDR2 FQNEAQ. J gave up 5 bases and V 6 bases, and 7 bases lay outside the gene matches. The CDR3 sequence is 16 residues long. Here the CDR3 reads CASRQRLAGGHNEQFF. CDR3 coding DNA: TGTGCCAGCAGACAGAGACTAGCGGGGGGTCACAATGAGCAGTTCTTC.

The chain couples TRBV5-1 to TRBJ2-1; possible D gene TRBD1, 5 bases. Trimming removed 0 bases from V and 5 bases from J, with 12 bases in between. CDR1 and CDR2 from the germline V gene are SGHRS and YFSETQ. The CDR3 runs 15 residues. Written as DNA, the CDR3 is TGCGCCAGCAGCTTGGGAAGGGGAACGGACAATGAGCAGTTCTTC. Its protein product is CASSLGRGTDNEQFF. Supplemented by reference TRBV5-1 and TRBJ2-1, the full variable domain reads KAGVTQTPRYLIKTRGQQVTLSCSPISGHRSVSWYQQTPGQGLQFLFEYFSETQRNKGNFPGRFSGRQFSNSRSEMNVSTLELGDSALYLCASSLGRGTDNEQFFGPGTRLTVL.

This clone was counted a few times. The rearrangement uses TRBV2 and TRBJ2-1; 12 positions match TRBD1. The CDR3 has 18 residues. Germline V gene lookup returns CDR1 SNHLY and CDR2 FYNNEI. V dropped 6 bases and J dropped 4; count of bases not matched to a gene: 13. The CDR3 DNA reads as TGTGCCAGCAGGAAGGGACAGGGGGCTAGCGGGAGTTACAATGAGCAGTTCTTC. Translation: CASRKGQGASGSYNEQFF.

This clone was detected once. The rearrangement uses TRBV13 and TRBJ2-7, with D perhaps matching TRBD2 (5 bases). CDR3 length: 12 residues. The V end lost 5 bases, the J end lost 1 base, and 6 bases lay between the germline ends. Germline V gene sequence: CDR1 PRHDT, CDR2 FYEKMQ (reference sequence). The CDR3 DNA follows: TGTGCCAGCAGCCGGGGTTCCTACGAGCAGTACTTC. It specifies CASSRGSYEQYF.

J is TRBJ2-5 and V is TRBV11-2; the match to TRBD2 covers 9 bases. CDR3 length: 15 amino acids. CDR1 and CDR2 from the germline V gene are SGHAT and FQNNGV. With 5 bases clipped from V and 1 base from J, the junction kept 5 bases outside the gene matches. The CDR3 here is CASSPQRGAQETQYF. Written as DNA, the CDR3 is TGTGCCAGCAGCCCCCAGCGGGGGGCCCAAGAGACCCAGTACTTC. The full variable domain, rest sourced from reference TRBV11-2 and TRBJ2-5, is EAGVAQSPRYKIIEKRQSVAFWCNPISGHATLYWYQQILGQGPKLLIQFQNNGVVDDSQLPKDRFSAERLKGVDSTLKIQPAKLEDSAVYLCASSPQRGAQETQYFGPGTRLLVL.

This clone was counted only a few times. This chain connects TRBV4-1 to TRBJ1-2; maybe TRBD1 (6 bases). Germline CDR1 is MGHRA and CDR2 is YSYEKL. V was pared by 1 base and J by 4 bases, with 13 bases between. The CDR3 sequence is 15 residues long. The DNA of the CDR3 is TGCGCCAGCAGCCAAGGCGGGGGGCTAGTCTATGGCTACACCTTC. It encodes CASSQGGGLVYGYTF.

The V call is TRBV2, the J call TRBJ2-5; D may be TRBD1 (5 bases). V was cut by 6 bases and J by 4 bases, with 18 bases left in between. CDR3 length: 15 residues. Germline V lookup: CDR1 SNHLY, CDR2 FYNNEI. CDR3 sequence reads: CASSPLGEGVETQYF. The CDR3 DNA sequence: TGTGCCAGCAGCCCGCTCGGCGAAGGGGTAGAGACCCAGTACTTC.

This chain joins TRBV15 and TRBJ1-2; 7 bases fit TRBD1. The CDR3 extends over 18 amino acids. Losses at the gene ends were 0 bases for V and 1 base for J; bases not matched to a gene: 11. Germline V gene lookup returns CDR1 LNHNV and CDR2 YYDKDF (reference sequence). CDR3 loop: CATSRDSTGIQFNYGYTF. The CDR3 DNA reads as TGTGCCACCAGCAGAGACTCGACAGGGATCCAATTTAACTATGGCTACACCTTC.

As DNA, the CDR3 is TGCGCCAGCAGCCAACCGACTAGCGGGAGGGCCGCAGAGACCCAGTACTTC. Translating it yields CASSQPTSGRAAETQYF. The chain links TRBV4-1 to TRBJ2-5; 14 nucleotides agree with TRBD2. Germline V CDR1 and CDR2: MGHRA, YSYEKL. Trimming cost V 2 bases and J 4 bases; bases outside gene matches: 6. The CDR3 consists of 17 residues.